This TCR beta chain was profiled in a study of blood T cell repertoires in COVID-19. The table came from immunoSEQ multiplex PCR; TCRdb's copy has only in-frame clones and leaves some out. The repertoire holds 310,000 or so clones, with around 85% as singletons. V was shortened by 7 bases and J by 1 base, with 10 bases between the two germline ends. The CDR3 is 13 amino acids. Germline V gene lookup returns CDR1 KGHSH and CDR2 LQKENI. The sequence was obtained from a woman aged 25 to 45 who had recovered from COVID-19. V usage is TRBV18 and J usage is TRBJ1-1; D unresolved. Sequences were obtained from peripheral blood. DNA of the CDR3: TGTGCCAGCTTTGGGAGCCCGAACACTGAAGCTTTCTTT. It yields the protein CASFGSPNTEAFF. Drawing the rest from reference TRBV18 and TRBJ1-1, the complete variable domain is NAGVMQNPRHLVRRRGQEARLRCSPMKGHSHVYWYRQLPEEGLKFMVYLQKENIIDESGMPKERFSAEFPKEGPSILRIQQVVRGDSAAYFCASFGSPNTEAFFGQGTRLTVV.